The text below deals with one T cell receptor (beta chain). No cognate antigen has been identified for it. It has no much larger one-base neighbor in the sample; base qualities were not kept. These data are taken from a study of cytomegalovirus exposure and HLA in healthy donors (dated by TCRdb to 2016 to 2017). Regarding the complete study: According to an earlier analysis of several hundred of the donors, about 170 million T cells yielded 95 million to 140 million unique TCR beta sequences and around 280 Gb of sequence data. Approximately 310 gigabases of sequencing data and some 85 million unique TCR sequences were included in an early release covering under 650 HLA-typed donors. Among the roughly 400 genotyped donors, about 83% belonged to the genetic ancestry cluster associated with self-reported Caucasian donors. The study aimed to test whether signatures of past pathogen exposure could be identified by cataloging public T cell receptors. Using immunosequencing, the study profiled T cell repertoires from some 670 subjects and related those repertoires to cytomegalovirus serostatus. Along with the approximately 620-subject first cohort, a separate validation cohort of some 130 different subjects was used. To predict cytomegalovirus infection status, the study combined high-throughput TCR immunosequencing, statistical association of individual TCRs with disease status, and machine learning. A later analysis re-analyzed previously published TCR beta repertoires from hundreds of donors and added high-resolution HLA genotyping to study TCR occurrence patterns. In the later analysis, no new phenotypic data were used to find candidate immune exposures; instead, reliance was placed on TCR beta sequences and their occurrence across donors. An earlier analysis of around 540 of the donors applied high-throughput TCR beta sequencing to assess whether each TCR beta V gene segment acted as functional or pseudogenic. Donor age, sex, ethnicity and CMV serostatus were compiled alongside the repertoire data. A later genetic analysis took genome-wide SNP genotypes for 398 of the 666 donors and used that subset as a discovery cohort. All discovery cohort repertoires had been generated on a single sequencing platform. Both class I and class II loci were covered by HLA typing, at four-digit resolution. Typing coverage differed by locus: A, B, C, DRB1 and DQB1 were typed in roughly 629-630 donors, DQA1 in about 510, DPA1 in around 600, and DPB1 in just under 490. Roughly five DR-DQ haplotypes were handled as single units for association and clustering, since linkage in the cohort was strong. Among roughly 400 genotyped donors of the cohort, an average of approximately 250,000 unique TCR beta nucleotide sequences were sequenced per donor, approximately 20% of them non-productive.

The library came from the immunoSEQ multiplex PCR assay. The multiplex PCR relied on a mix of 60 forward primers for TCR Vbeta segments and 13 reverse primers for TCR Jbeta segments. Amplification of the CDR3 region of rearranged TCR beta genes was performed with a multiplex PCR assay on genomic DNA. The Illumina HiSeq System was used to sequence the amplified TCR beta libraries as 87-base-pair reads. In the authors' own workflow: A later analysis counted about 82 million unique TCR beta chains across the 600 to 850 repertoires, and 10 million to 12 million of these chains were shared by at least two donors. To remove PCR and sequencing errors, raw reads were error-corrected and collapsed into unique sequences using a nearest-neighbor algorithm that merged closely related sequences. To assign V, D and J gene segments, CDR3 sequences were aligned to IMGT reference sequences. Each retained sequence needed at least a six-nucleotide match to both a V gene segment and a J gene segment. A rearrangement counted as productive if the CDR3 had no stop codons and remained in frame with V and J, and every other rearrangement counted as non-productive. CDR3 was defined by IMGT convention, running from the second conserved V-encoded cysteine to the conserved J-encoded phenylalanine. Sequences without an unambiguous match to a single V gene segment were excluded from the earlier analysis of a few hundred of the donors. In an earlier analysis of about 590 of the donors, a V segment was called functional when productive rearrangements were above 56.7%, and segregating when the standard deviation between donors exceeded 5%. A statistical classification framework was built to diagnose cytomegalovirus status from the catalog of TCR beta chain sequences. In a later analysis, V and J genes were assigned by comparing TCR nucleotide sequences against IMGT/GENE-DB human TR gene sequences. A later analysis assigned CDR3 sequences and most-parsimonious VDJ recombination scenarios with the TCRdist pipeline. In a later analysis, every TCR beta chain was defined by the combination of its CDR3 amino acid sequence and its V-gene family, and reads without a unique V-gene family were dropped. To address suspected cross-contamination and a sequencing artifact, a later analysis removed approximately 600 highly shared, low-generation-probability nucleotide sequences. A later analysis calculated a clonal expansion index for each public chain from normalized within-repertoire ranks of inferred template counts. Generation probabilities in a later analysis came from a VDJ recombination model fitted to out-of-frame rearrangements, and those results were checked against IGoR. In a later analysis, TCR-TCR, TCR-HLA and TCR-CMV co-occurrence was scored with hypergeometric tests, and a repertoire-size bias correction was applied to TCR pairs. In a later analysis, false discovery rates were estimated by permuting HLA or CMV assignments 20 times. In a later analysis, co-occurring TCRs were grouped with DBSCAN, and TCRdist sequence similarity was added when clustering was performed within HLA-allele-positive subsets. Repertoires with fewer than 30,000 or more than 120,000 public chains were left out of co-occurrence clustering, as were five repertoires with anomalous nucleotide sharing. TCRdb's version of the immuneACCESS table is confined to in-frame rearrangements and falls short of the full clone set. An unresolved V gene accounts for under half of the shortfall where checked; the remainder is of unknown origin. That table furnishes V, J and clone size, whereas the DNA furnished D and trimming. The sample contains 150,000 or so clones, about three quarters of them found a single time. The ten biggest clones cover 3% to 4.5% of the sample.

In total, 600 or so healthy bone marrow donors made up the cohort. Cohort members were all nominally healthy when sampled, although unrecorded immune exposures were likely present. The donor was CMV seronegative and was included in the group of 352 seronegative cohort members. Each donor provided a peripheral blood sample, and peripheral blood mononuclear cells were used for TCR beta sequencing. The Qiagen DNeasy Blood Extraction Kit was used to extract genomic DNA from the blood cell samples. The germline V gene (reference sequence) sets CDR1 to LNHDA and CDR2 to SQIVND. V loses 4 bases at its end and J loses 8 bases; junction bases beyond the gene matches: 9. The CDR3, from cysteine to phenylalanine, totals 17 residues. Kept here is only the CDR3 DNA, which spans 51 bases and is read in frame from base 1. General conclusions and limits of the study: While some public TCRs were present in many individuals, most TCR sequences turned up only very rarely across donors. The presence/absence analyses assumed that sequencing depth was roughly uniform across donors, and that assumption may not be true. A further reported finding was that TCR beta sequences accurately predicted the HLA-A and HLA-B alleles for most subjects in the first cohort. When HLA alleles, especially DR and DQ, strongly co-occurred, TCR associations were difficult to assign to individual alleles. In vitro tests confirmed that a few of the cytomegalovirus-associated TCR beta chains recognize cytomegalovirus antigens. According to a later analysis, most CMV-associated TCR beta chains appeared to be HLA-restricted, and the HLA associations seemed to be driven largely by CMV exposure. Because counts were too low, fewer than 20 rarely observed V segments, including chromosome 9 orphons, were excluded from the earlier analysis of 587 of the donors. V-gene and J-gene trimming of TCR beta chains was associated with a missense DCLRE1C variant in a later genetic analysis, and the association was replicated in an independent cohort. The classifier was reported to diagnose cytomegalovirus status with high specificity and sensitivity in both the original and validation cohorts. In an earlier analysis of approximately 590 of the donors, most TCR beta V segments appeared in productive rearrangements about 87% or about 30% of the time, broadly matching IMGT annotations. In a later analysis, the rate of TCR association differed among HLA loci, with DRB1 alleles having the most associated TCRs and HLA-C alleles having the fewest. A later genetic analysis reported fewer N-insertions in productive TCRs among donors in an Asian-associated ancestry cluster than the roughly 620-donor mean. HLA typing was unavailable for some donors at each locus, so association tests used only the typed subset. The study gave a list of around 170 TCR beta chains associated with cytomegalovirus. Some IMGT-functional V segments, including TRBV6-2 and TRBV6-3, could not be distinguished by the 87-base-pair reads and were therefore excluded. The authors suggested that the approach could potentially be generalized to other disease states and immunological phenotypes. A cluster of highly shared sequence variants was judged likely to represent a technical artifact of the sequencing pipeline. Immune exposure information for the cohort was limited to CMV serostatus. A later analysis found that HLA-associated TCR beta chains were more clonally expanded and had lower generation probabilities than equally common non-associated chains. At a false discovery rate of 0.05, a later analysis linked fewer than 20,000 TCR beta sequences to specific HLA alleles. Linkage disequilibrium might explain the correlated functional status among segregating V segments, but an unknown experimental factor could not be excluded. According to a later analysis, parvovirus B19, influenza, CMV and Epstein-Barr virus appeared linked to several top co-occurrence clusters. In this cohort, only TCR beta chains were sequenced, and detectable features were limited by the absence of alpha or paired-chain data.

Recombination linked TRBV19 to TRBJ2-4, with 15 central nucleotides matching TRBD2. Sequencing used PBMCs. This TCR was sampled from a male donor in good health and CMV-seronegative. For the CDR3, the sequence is CASSTGTSGGPRDIQYF. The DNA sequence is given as TGTGCCAGTAGTACCGGGACTAGCGGGGGGCCCCGGGACATTCAGTACTTC. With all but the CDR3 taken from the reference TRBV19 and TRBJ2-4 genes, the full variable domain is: DGGITQSPKYLFRKEGQNVTLSCEQNLNHDAMYWYRQDPGQGLRLIYYSQIVNDFQKGDIAEGYSVSREKKESFPLTVTSAQKNPTAFYLCASSTGTSGGPRDIQYFGAGTRLSVL.